This T cell receptor beta chain was recorded in a study of T cells after posttransplantation cyclophosphamide. Study-wide points: Recipient CMV seropositivity and CMV reactivation strongly tracked TRB clonality.

The method was immunoSEQ multiplex PCR; TCRdb's version includes in-frame clones alone and lacks a portion of them. The profile shows about 15,000 clones, around 87% of them singletons. Control samples came 1 year after myeloablative marrow transplants with methotrexate plus calcineurin inhibitor. Unmatched junction bases numbered 6, after V lost 5 bases and J lost 4 bases. Germline lookup yields CDR1 MNHEY and CDR2 SMNVEV (reference sequence). This CDR3 is built from 14 residues. For this clone: Its antigen is still unknown.

This sequence originates from a male patient in his fifties who received an allogeneic stem cell transplant from an unrelated donor, was CMV-positive, and had chronic GVHD only. Some T cells may be provided by the graft donor. The rearrangement uses TRBV27 and TRBJ2-7; TRBD1 agrees at 9 bases. The sample was PBMCs, taken after an allogeneic stem cell transplant with a calcineurin inhibitor and methotrexate. The CDR3 protein is CASSLGQGRYEQYF. In nucleotides, the CDR3 is TGTGCCAGCAGTCTGGGACAGGGAAGGTACGAGCAGTACTTC.